Each of the 19 T cell receptor beta chains below was sequenced from the same sample in a study of T cell responses to AZD1222 COVID-19 vaccine. Clones were read by immunoSEQ multiplex PCR, and TCRdb kept only the in-frame ones, dropping some. Among under 150,000 clones listed, roughly nine tenths were seen once. The specimen comprised peripheral blood, sampled 28 days after the second AZD1222 dose. These receptors all come from an adult who received the AZD1222 COVID-19 vaccine.

This chain uses TRBV5-1 with TRBJ2-2; D possibly corresponds to TRBD2 (7 bases). The CDR3 length is 16 residues. Germline V gene lookup returns CDR1 SGHRS and CDR2 YFSETQ. Trimming cost V 4 bases and J 1 base, with 14 bases left between them. The CDR3 bases are TGCGCCAGCAGCCGGGACGGGGGGCTGAACACCGGGGAGCTGTTTTTT. Translating gives CASSRDGGLNTGELFF.

This clone was observed once. This sample includes further DNA sequences coding for the same CDR3. The chain carries TRBV19 and TRBJ2-3; no clear D gene. CDR3 length: 14 residues. The ends were cut back, 1 base at V and 2 bases at J, with 7 bases in the middle. Germline-derived CDR1 and CDR2 are LNHDA and SQIVND (reference sequence). CDR3 region: CASSIGSITDTQYF. The CDR3 DNA sequence: TGTGCCAGTAGTATAGGGTCCATCACAGATACGCAGTATTTT.

V and J are TRBV30 and TRBJ2-5; maybe TRBD2 (5 bases). This CDR3 has 13 residues. The germline V and J ends were trimmed by 7 bases and 1 base, with 13 bases remaining between them. The V gene's germline CDR1 is GTSNPN and CDR2 SVGIG (reference sequence). CDR3 sequence reads: CALASDSQETQYF. For the CDR3, the DNA is TGTGCCTTAGCGTCAGACTCCCAAGAGACCCAGTACTTC.

The V call is TRBV5-8, the J call TRBJ1-5; 9 nucleotides agree with TRBD1. The CDR3 extends over 15 amino acids. With 4 bases clipped from V and 10 bases from J, the junction kept 12 bases outside the gene matches. Per germline, CDR1 SGHTS and CDR2 YDEGEE. The CDR3 spells CASSARDRDPKPQHF. CDR3 DNA sequence: TGTGCCAGCAGCGCCCGGGACAGGGACCCCAAACCCCAGCATTTT.

The V and J genes are TRBV18 and TRBJ2-3; D ambiguous. The CDR3 runs 13 residues. Trimming pared 10 bases from V and 0 bases from J, leaving 11 bases between. Germline V lookup: CDR1 KGHSH, CDR2 LQKENI. Here the CDR3 DNA reads TGTGCCACCGCTGACGGGAGCACAGATACGCAGTATTTT. Encoded protein: CATADGSTDTQYF.

This rearrangement joins TRBV19 to TRBJ2-3; D may be TRBD1 (5 bases). V was cut by 6 bases and J by 0 bases, with 10 bases left in between. Per the germline V gene, CDR1 is LNHDA and CDR2 is SQIVND (reference sequence). The CDR3 contains 14 residues. The DNA for the CDR3 is TGTGCCAGTAGCCTGACAGCTAGCACAGATACGCAGTATTTT. Translation gives CASSLTASTDTQYF.

The chain recombines TRBV6-1 with TRBJ1-5; D gene unclear. This CDR3 region has 13 residues. V was cut by 2 bases and J by 7 bases, with 9 bases left in between. CDR1 and CDR2 from the germline V gene are MNHNS and SASEGT. Here the CDR3 reads CASSERRVQPQHF. DNA for the CDR3: TGTGCCAGCAGTGAAAGGAGGGTCCAGCCCCAGCATTTT.

V is TRBV7-9 and J is TRBJ2-7; 7 positions agree with TRBD1. Germline CDR1 SEHNR, CDR2 FQNEAQ (reference sequence). Unmatched junction bases numbered 10, after V lost 5 bases and J lost 3 bases. The CDR3 consists of 15 residues. The CDR3 sequence: CASSPLTGFGYEQYF. The CDR3 DNA sequence: TGTGCCAGCAGCCCGCTGACAGGGTTTGGCTACGAGCAGTACTTC.

The chain recombines TRBV28 with TRBJ1-2; D is undetermined. The V end was cut by 6 bases, the J end by 7 bases, with 18 bases between. The V gene's germline CDR1 is MDHEN and CDR2 SYDVKM. The CDR3 contains 14 residues. CDR3 nucleotide sequence: TGTGCCAGCAGGGTCCGGTCGCATCTCTTTGGCTACACCTTC. Translated, it gives CASRVRSHLFGYTF.

This clone was picked up one time. The V and J genes are TRBV5-1 and TRBJ2-3; D possibly corresponds to TRBD2 (6 bases). CDR1 SGHRS and CDR2 YFSETQ come from the germline V gene. The CDR3 totals 15 residues. Trimming shortened V by 2 bases and J by 5 bases, and 15 bases separated the two germline ends. CDR3 loop: CASSFFSGSGDTQYF. The CDR3 nucleotides are TGCGCCAGCAGCTTCTTCTCCGGGAGTGGAGATACGCAGTATTTT. Filled out from reference TRBV5-1 and TRBJ2-3, the complete variable domain reads KAGVTQTPRYLIKTRGQQVTLSCSPISGHRSVSWYQQTPGQGLQFLFEYFSETQRNKGNFPGRFSGRQFSNSRSEMNVSTLELGDSALYLCASSFFSGSGDTQYFGPGTRLTVL.

The rearrangement joins TRBV6-2 or TRBV6-3 to TRBJ2-2, with D possibly being TRBD1 (6 bases). This CDR3 region has 14 residues. The V end was cut by 0 bases, the J end by 4 bases, with 6 bases between. The germline V gene has CDR1 MNHEY and CDR2 SVGEGT. CDR3 DNA sequence: TGTGCCAGCAGTTACTCACAGGGCACCGGGGAGCTGTTTTTT. Translating gives CASSYSQGTGELFF.

The CDR3 here is CASSVGVRTGENYGYTF. CDR3 sequence (DNA): TGTGCCAGCAGCGTAGGGGTACGCACAGGGGAAAACTATGGCTACACCTTC. V and J are TRBV9 and TRBJ1-2, with 7 bases fitting TRBD1. The junction had 10 bases not matched to a gene; V was cut back by 0 bases and J by 2 bases. In germline, CDR1 is SGDLS, CDR2 YYNGEE. This CDR3 spans 17 amino acids.

V is TRBV11-2 and J is TRBJ2-7, with TRBD2 identical over 7 bases. The CDR3 runs to 14 residues. Germline lookup yields CDR1 SGHAT and CDR2 FQNNGV. V dropped 5 bases and J dropped 3; count of bases not matched to a gene: 7. In nucleotides, the CDR3 is TGTGCCAGCAGCCTATCGACGGGGGGCTACGAGCAGTACTTC. This translates into CASSLSTGGYEQYF.

This clone appeared a single time. The chain couples TRBV27 to TRBJ1-1, with a tentative D call TRBD1 (5 bases). The CDR3 spans 15 residues. V was pared by 0 bases and J by 0 bases, with 8 bases between. Looked up from germline, CDR1 is MNHEY and CDR2 is SMNVEV (reference sequence). In DNA, the CDR3 is TGTGCCAGCAGTTTATCGGGGCAGATGAACACTGAAGCTTTCTTT. It specifies CASSLSGQMNTEAFF.

This chain connects TRBV9 to TRBJ1-2, with D unclear. Germline CDR1 reads SGDLS; CDR2 reads YYNGEE. The CDR3 runs 15 residues. Trimming pared 0 bases from V and 1 base from J, leaving 10 bases between. The CDR3 protein is CASSVDNGFNYGYTF. CDR3 nucleotide sequence: TGTGCCAGCAGCGTAGACAACGGATTTAACTATGGCTACACCTTC.

The CDR3 loop reads CAWRDPKGTEAFF. The CDR3 bases are TGTGCCTGGAGGGACCCGAAGGGCACTGAAGCTTTCTTT. The J gene is TRBJ1-1, the V gene TRBV30; D unresolved. CDR1 is GTSNPN, CDR2 SVGIG, per germline (reference sequence). CDR3 length: 13 amino acids. Trimming left V 3 bases short and J 4 bases short, with 12 bases between.

The V gene is TRBV7-9, the J gene TRBJ2-2; no firm D call. This CDR3 is 14 amino acids long. V was shortened by 8 bases and J by 0 bases, with 10 bases between the two germline ends. Germline CDR1 SEHNR, CDR2 FQNEAQ (reference sequence). The CDR3, as DNA: TGTGCCAGCCGAGCCCTATCGAACACCGGGGAGCTGTTTTTT. Amino acids: CASRALSNTGELFF.

The chain carries TRBV13 and TRBJ1-2; no clear D. Trimming stripped 5 bases from V and 4 bases from J, with 17 bases between. The CDR3 is made up of 15 amino acids. Germline V gives CDR1 PRHDT, CDR2 FYEKMQ (reference sequence). DNA for the CDR3: TGTGCCAGCAGCCCCTCCTACGGGCCGGCCTATGGCTACACCTTC. It translates to CASSPSYGPAYGYTF.

The chain is built from TRBV20-1 and TRBJ2-5; no clear D. The CDR3 is 11 amino acids. V was shortened by 6 bases and J by 1 base, with 6 bases between the two germline ends. Germline lookup yields CDR1 DFQATT and CDR2 SNEGSKA (reference sequence). The CDR3 protein is CSALIQETQYF. As DNA, the CDR3 is TGCAGTGCACTCATCCAAGAGACCCAGTACTTC.